These 15 T cell receptor beta chains share one sample of origin, sequenced in a study of T cell responses to AZD1222 COVID-19 vaccine. Clones were read by immunoSEQ multiplex PCR, and TCRdb kept only the in-frame ones, dropping some. The data contain approximately 150,000 clones, roughly nine tenths of them singletons. Sequences were derived from peripheral blood, sampled 28 days after the second AZD1222 dose. These receptors all come from an adult who received the AZD1222 COVID-19 vaccine.

The chain uses TRBV24-1 and TRBJ2-3, with TRBD1 matching over 11 bases. CDR1 is KGHDR, CDR2 SFDVKD, per germline. This CDR3 spans 16 amino acids. V shed 4 bases, J shed 6 bases, and the junction held 8 bases outside the gene matches. The CDR3 spells CATSDARTGGMDTQYF. CDR3 DNA: TGTGCCACCAGTGACGCCCGGACAGGGGGCATGGATACGCAGTATTTT.

The chain couples TRBV27 to TRBJ2-3, with D tentatively TRBD2 (7 bases). Trimming stripped 7 bases from V and 4 bases from J, with 21 bases between. This CDR3 is 16 amino acids long. CDR1 MNHEY and CDR2 SMNVEV come from the germline V gene (reference sequence). The CDR3 region has the DNA TGTGCCAGCACCTCCTTCTGGGGGGGGCCAGCAGATACGCAGTATTTT. As protein: CASTSFWGGPADTQYF.

The chain carries TRBV5-1 and TRBJ2-1; D unclear. The V gene's germline CDR1 is SGHRS and CDR2 YFSETQ. The V gene lost 3 bases and the J gene lost 5 bases, with 9 bases spanning the gap. This CDR3 has 13 residues. The CDR3 bases are TGCGCCAGCAGCTCCTGGACCGACAATGAGCAGTTCTTC. Translation: CASSSWTDNEQFF.

Worth noting for this clone: At one boundary the junction diverges from the germline segment, which might be a read error. The V call is TRBV25-1, the J call TRBJ2-1; 11 bases match TRBD2. Germline V CDR1 and CDR2: MGHDK, SYGVNS. The CDR3 has 14 amino acids. This chain's CDR3 is CASSASLAGEHWLF. The CDR3 nucleotides are TGTGCCAGCAGTGCCTCACTAGCGGGAGAACATTGGCTCTTC.

The chain couples TRBV3-1 (or the pseudogene TRBV3-2) to TRBJ2-7; 7 nucleotides agree with TRBD2. Germline V CDR1 and CDR2: LGHDT, YNNKEL (reference sequence). V shed 4 bases, J shed 1 base, and the junction held 7 bases outside the gene matches. The CDR3 spans 15 residues. This CDR3 is CASSPNLAASYEQYF. The CDR3 DNA reads TGTGCCAGCAGCCCGAACCTAGCGGCGTCCTACGAGCAGTACTTC.

The chain carries TRBV24-1 and TRBJ2-3; tentatively, D is TRBD1 (5 bases). The CDR3 length is 13 residues. Germline-derived CDR1 and CDR2 are KGHDR and SFDVKD. V lost 11 bases to trimming and J lost 3 bases, with 14 bases between them. This CDR3 reads CAIPTRATDTQYF. The CDR3 region has the DNA TGTGCCATCCCCACCAGGGCAACAGATACGCAGTATTTT.

The chain carries TRBV19 and TRBJ2-5; D might be TRBD1 or TRBD2, each matching 6 bases. V gave up 6 bases and J gave up 5 bases, with 7 bases separating them. This CDR3 has 11 amino acids. Germline V gene data show CDR1 as LNHDA and CDR2 as SQIVND (reference sequence). CDR3 loop: CASRGGETQYF. As DNA, the CDR3 is TGTGCCAGTAGAGGGGGGGAGACCCAGTACTTC.

This clone was seen a single time. The CDR3 nucleotides are TGTGCCACCAGCAGAGATTTGGGGACAGGGGACGATTTCTTT. Its translation: CATSRDLGTGDDFF. The V call is TRBV15, the J call TRBJ1-1, with 10 bases that match TRBD1. The CDR3 length is 14 residues. V gave up 0 bases and J gave up 13 bases; unmatched junction bases: 8. Germline CDR1 and CDR2: LNHNV and YYDKDF (reference sequence).

This chain uses TRBV30 with TRBJ2-5; D perhaps matches TRBD2 (6 bases). Trimming took off 5 bases at V and 4 bases at J, with 20 bases between the two ends. The CDR3 spans 15 residues. Germline V lookup: CDR1 GTSNPN, CDR2 SVGIG (reference sequence). CDR3 bases: TGTGCCTGGGGTGAGGGGACTGGCGGTCGAGAGACCCAGTACTTC. Protein product: CAWGEGTGGRETQYF.

The gene calls are TRBV2 and TRBJ2-1; perhaps TRBD1 as D (6 bases). The CDR3 has 14 residues. Trimming pared 6 bases from V and 2 bases from J, leaving 11 bases between. Germline V CDR1 and CDR2: SNHLY, FYNNEI. The CDR3 region is CASSQGQAYNEQFF. The DNA of the CDR3 is TGTGCCAGCAGCCAGGGGCAAGCCTACAATGAGCAGTTCTTC.

The chain joins TRBV14 to TRBJ1-2; D remains unclear. CDR1 is SGHDN and CDR2 is FVKESK in the germline V gene. V was shortened by 1 base and J by 1 base, with 7 bases between the two germline ends. The CDR3 runs 14 residues. CDR3 DNA: TGTGCCAGCAGCCAAGGGTCGGTTAACTATGGCTACACCTTC. Amino acids: CASSQGSVNYGYTF.

This sequence joins TRBV11-3 and TRBJ2-1; 8 bases fit TRBD2. Germline V gene data show CDR1 as SGHNT and CDR2 as YENEEA. CDR3 size: 16 residues. With 2 bases clipped from V and 1 base from J, the junction kept 4 bases outside the gene matches. The CDR3 spells CASSLLSGSSYNEQFF. The DNA of the CDR3 is TGTGCCAGCAGCTTACTCAGCGGGAGTTCCTACAATGAGCAGTTCTTC.

This rearrangement joins TRBV16 to TRBJ1-1, with 8 bases fitting TRBD1. Germline CDR1 KGHSY, CDR2 FQNENV. The CDR3 sequence is 18 residues long. V trimming: 7 bases; J trimming: 7 bases; junction bases outside the gene matches: 23. The DNA of the CDR3 is TGTGCCAGCAAGGTCAGGGGGCGTTTCTCGTTAATTATTGTTGAAGCTTTCTTT. Protein: CASKVRGRFSLIIVEAFF.

CDR3 protein: CASSLAGRPSPNSPLHF. The CDR3 DNA sequence: TGTGCCAGCAGCTTAGCCGGCAGACCTAGCCCCAATTCACCCCTCCACTTT. V is TRBV7-6 and J is TRBJ1-6; D ambiguous. V lost 0 bases and J lost 7, with 16 bases in between. CDR1 is SGHVS, CDR2 FNYEAQ, per germline. The CDR3 has 17 residues. Together with reference TRBV7-6 and TRBJ1-6, the CDR3 gives the full variable domain: GAGVSQSPRYKVTKRGQDVALRCDPISGHVSLYWYRQALGQGPEFLTYFNYEAQQDKSGLPNDRFSAERPEGSISTLTIQRTEQRDSAMYRCASSLAGRPSPNSPLHFGNGTRLTVT.

This clone was seen a single time. The chain joins TRBV30 to TRBJ1-1, with 9 nucleotides matching TRBD1. The CDR3 runs 12 residues. Germline V gene sequence: CDR1 GTSNPN, CDR2 SVGIG (reference sequence). Germline trimming cut 7 bases from V and 3 bases from J; bases unmatched to any gene: 3. CDR3 nucleotide sequence: TGTGCCTCCTGGACAGGGGACACTGAAGCTTTCTTT. Translating gives CASWTGDTEAFF.